One and the same sample provided the 5 T cell receptor beta chains below, sequenced in a study of blood T cell repertoires in COVID-19. The method was immunoSEQ multiplex PCR; TCRdb's version includes in-frame clones alone and lacks a portion of them. The sample lists approximately 250,000 clones, approximately 86% occurring once. Sequencing was performed on peripheral blood. Every receptor here comes from a man aged 25 to 40 with active or convalescent COVID-19.

The rearrangement links TRBV7-7 to TRBJ2-7, with D possibly being TRBD2 (5 bases). This CDR3 spans 15 amino acids. Deletions cut 0 bases from V and 4 bases from J, with 13 bases between. Germline V lookup: CDR1 SSHAT, CDR2 FNYEAQ (reference sequence). CDR3 bases: TGTGCCAGCAGCTTAGCCCAAGGACTGGGTTACGAGCAGTACTTC. It encodes CASSLAQGLGYEQYF.

Worth noting for this clone: The same CDR3 arises from other DNA sequences in this sample as well. This chain connects TRBV6-5 to TRBJ1-2; 7 bases are a match to TRBD1. The CDR3 sequence is 14 residues long. CDR1 is MNHEY and CDR2 is SVGAGI in the germline V gene. V shed 3 bases and J 6 bases; nucleotides not matched to a gene: 7. The CDR3 DNA is TGTGCCAGCAGTTATAGCCCAGGGGGAGATGGCTACACCTTC. The encoded protein is CASSYSPGGDGYTF.

As concerns this clone: Germline is not matched at one junction end, which may reflect a read error. This rearrangement joins TRBV5-4 to TRBJ2-7; 8 positions agree with TRBD1. The CDR3 contains 11 residues. Germline CDR1 reads SGHNT; CDR2 reads YYREEE (reference sequence). In DNA, the CDR3 is TGTGCCAGCAGCTTGGATGGGACAGGATCCTTC. This codes for CASSLDGTGSF.

The chain recombines TRBV6-5 with TRBJ2-7; 7 bases agree with TRBD2. The CDR3 has 14 amino acids. CDR1 is MNHEY and CDR2 is SVGAGI in the germline V gene. The J segment lost 3 bases and the V segment lost 2 bases, leaving 4 bases of the junction unmatched. The CDR3 spells CASSYAAGRYEQYF. The CDR3 nucleotides read TGTGCCAGCAGTTACGCAGCGGGGCGCTACGAGCAGTACTTC.

The V call is TRBV19, the J call TRBJ2-6, with 8 bases identical to TRBD1. V lost 5 bases to trimming and J lost 0 bases; unmatched junction nucleotides: 6. This CDR3 is 17 amino acids long. Looked up from germline, CDR1 is LNHDA and CDR2 is SQIVND (reference sequence). CDR3 residues: CASSFGTGNSGANVLTF. In nucleotides, the CDR3 is TGTGCCAGTAGTTTCGGGACAGGCAACTCTGGGGCCAACGTCCTGACTTTC.